The clone carrying this T cell receptor (beta chain) was observed once. Its antigen is unidentified. This CDR3 contains 14 residues. V was pared by 3 bases and J by 9 bases, with 12 bases between. CDR1 is MNHEY and CDR2 is SMNVEV in the germline V gene (reference sequence). This record comes from a study of graft-versus-host responses after intestinal transplantation. On the study more broadly: Every one of the recipients received anti-thymocyte globulin induction and afterwards took tacrolimus and steroids for roughly three years. Study-wide results and caveats: The study found high graft-versus-host to host-versus-graft clonal ratios in allografts of patients with graft-donor T cell macrochimerism. The recipient marrow held GvH clones, and some of them showed up first in ileum or blood.

Assay: immunoSEQ multiplex PCR; the TCRdb copy retains only in-frame clones and omits some. The repertoire consists of 100,000 or so clones, with 91% occurring once and the leading ten covering about 0.18%. The sequenced sample was unstimulated CD4+ T cells sorted from spleen or lymph node cells, obtained before transplant. The receptor was isolated from a human donor who was the organ donor for an intestinal transplant. The V call is TRBV27, the J call TRBJ1-6; a possible D gene is TRBD1 (6 bases). The CDR3 protein is CASSFQGRGSPLHF. The DNA of the CDR3 is TGTGCCAGCAGTTTCCAGGGGAGGGGTTCACCCCTCCACTTT.